What follows is one T cell receptor (beta chain) and its context. The sample belongs to a study of blood T cell repertoires in COVID-19. As for the study in general: Italy, Spain and the United States were the sources of the convalescent and acute COVID-19 samples.

Germline CDR1 is LNHDA and CDR2 is SQIVND (reference sequence). Trimming at V came to 6 bases and at J to 0 bases, leaving 8 bases not matched to a gene. CDR3 length: 15 amino acids. All recovered Cohort 3 donors got two negative PCRs, got clearance, or saw symptom resolution. Authors' data handling: Estimated nucleated cell counts came from reference gene primer amplification. Repertoires were generated with immunoSEQ multiplex PCR, while TCRdb's copy carries only in-frame clones and drops some. The V and J calls and clone size come from that table; D and trimming were worked out from the DNA. The table shows about 270,000 clones, with under 90% occurring only once.

The chain uses TRBV19 and TRBJ2-7; 7 nucleotides agree with TRBD2. The sample comprised PBMCs or T cells enriched from blood (not recorded which). The origin of this receptor is a man between 18 and 29 years old who had recovered from COVID-19. In DNA form, the CDR3 reads TGTGCCAGTAGACATCAAGCGGGGACCTCCTACGAGCAGTACTTC. Translating gives CASRHQAGTSYEQYF. The full variable domain, in which reference TRBV19 and TRBJ2-7 provide the parts outside the CDR3, is DGGITQSPKYLFRKEGQNVTLSCEQNLNHDAMYWYRQDPGQGLRLIYYSQIVNDFQKGDIAEGYSVSREKKESFPLTVTSAQKNPTAFYLCASRHQAGTSYEQYFGPGTRLTVT.